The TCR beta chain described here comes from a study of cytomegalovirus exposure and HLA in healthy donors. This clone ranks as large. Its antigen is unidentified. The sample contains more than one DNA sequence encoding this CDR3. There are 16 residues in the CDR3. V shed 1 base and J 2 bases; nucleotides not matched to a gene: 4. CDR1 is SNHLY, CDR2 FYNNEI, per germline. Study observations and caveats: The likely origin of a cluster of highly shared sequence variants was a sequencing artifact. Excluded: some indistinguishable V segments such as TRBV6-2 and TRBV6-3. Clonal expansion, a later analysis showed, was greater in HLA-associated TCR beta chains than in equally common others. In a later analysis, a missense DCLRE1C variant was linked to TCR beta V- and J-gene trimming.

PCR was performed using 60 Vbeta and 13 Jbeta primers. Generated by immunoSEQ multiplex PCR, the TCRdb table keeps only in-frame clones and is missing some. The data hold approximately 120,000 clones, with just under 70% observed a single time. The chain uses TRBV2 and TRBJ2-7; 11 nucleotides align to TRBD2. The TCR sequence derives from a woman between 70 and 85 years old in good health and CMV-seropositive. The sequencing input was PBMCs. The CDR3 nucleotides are TGTGCCAGCAGTGAAGTGGTTAGCGGGGGGGCCTACGAGCAGTACTTC. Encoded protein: CASSEVVSGGAYEQYF.